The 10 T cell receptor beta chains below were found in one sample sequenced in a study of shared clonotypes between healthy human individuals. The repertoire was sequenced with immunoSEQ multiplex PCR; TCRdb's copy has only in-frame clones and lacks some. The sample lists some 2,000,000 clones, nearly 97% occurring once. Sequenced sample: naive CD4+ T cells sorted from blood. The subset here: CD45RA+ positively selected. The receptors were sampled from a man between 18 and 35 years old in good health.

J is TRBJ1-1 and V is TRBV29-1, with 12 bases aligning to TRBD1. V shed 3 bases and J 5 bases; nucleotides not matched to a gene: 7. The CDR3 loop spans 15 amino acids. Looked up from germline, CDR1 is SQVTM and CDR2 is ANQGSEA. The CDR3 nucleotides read TGCAGCGTTGAGGCTCGGGACAGGGGGCTGACTGAAGCTTTCTTT. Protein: CSVEARDRGLTEAFF.

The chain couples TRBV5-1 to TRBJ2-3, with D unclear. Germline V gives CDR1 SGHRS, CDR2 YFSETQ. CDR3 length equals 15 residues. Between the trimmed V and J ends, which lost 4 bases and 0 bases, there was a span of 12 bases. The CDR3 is CASSPWVGSTDTQYF. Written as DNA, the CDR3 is TGCGCCAGCAGCCCCTGGGTCGGGAGCACAGATACGCAGTATTTT.

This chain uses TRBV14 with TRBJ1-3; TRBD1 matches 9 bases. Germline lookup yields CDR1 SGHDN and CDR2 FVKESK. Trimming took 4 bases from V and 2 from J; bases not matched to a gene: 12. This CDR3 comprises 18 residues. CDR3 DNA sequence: TGTGCCAGCAGCCCGGGTGGGAAACAGGGGGCACCTGGAAACACCATATATTTT. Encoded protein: CASSPGGKQGAPGNTIYF.

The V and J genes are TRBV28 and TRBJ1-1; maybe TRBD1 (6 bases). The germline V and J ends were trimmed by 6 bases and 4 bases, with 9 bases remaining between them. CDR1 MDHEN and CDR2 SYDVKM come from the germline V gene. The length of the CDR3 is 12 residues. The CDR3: CASRTGATEAFF. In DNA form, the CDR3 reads TGTGCCAGCAGGACAGGCGCCACTGAAGCTTTCTTT.

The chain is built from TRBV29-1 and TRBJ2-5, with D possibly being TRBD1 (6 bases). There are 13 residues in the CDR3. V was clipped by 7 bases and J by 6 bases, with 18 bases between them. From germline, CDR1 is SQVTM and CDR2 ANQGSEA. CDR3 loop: CSAPLGASKTQYF. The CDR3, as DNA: TGCAGCGCTCCGCTGGGGGCGAGCAAGACCCAGTACTTC.

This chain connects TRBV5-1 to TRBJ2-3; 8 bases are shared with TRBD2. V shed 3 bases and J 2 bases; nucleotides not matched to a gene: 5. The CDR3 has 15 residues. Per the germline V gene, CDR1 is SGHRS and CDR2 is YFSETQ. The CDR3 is CASSSTSEPTDTQYF. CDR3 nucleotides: TGCGCCAGCAGCTCGACTAGCGAACCCACAGATACGCAGTATTTT. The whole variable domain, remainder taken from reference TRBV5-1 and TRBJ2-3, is KAGVTQTPRYLIKTRGQQVTLSCSPISGHRSVSWYQQTPGQGLQFLFEYFSETQRNKGNFPGRFSGRQFSNSRSEMNVSTLELGDSALYLCASSSTSEPTDTQYFGPGTRLTVL.

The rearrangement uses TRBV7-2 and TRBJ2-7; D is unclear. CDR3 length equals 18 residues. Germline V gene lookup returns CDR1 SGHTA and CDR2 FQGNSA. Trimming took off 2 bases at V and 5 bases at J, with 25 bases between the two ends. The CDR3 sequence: CASSLSPRTTITTDEQYF. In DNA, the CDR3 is TGTGCCAGCAGCTTATCTCCGAGGACGACGATTACAACGGACGAGCAGTACTTC.

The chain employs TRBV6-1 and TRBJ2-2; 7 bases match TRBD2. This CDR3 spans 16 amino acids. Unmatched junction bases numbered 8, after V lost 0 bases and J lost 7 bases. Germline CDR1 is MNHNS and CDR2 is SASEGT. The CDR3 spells CASSEADGRINGELFF. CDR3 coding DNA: TGTGCCAGCAGTGAAGCGGACGGGAGGATAAACGGGGAGCTGTTTTTT.

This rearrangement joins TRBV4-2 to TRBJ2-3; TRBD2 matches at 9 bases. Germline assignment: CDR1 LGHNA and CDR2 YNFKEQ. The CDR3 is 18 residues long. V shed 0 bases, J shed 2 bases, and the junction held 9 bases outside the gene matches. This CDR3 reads CASSQDLRLAGTTDTQYF. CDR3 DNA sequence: TGTGCCAGCAGCCAAGATCTGCGGCTAGCGGGAACCACAGATACGCAGTATTTT.

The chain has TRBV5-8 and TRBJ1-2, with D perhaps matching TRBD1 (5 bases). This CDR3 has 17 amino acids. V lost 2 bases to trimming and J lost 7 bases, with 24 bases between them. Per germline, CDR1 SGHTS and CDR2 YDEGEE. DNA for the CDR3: TGTGCCAGCAGCTTCCGGGCAGGGCCCTCGCCCTCTTTTGGCTACACCTTC. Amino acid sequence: CASSFRAGPSPSFGYTF.